The 12 T cell receptor beta chains below all came from one sample that was sequenced in a study of T cells in Graves' hyperthyroidism and ophthalmopathy. TCR beta CDR3 region amplification was performed from RNA transcripts. The HTBI primer set drove a first-round RT-PCR of the TCR CDR3. One entry per CDR3 protein results from TCRdb running MiXCR on the multiplex PCR reads. This table has 300,000 to 400,000 distinct CDR3 sequences, about 14% appearing once. The material sequenced was blood. These receptors all come from a young woman with Graves' ophthalmopathy.

This clonotype was seen many times. The rearrangement links TRBV28 to TRBJ1-1; D is uncertain. Per the germline V gene, CDR1 is MDHEN and CDR2 is SYDVKM. The CDR3 length is 12 residues. V shed 2 bases and J shed 11 bases, with 12 bases lying between them. The CDR3 sequence is CASSLSGSIAFF. The DNA for the CDR3 is TGTGCCAGCAGTTTAAGTGGATCGATCGCTTTCTTT. The full variable domain, completed using reference TRBV28 and TRBJ1-1, is DVKVTQSSRYLVKRTGEKVFLECVQDMDHENMFWYRQDPGLGLRLIYFSYDVKMKEKGDIPEGYSVSREKKERFSLILESASTNQTSMYLCASSLSGSIAFFGQGTRLTVV.

This clonotype was observed many times. The rearrangement links TRBV2 to TRBJ2-3; the D is unclear. Trimming took 0 bases from V and 4 from J, leaving 5 bases between them. The CDR3 sequence is 13 residues long. Germline assignment: CDR1 SNHLY and CDR2 FYNNEI. Here the CDR3 DNA reads TGTGCCAGCAGTGAAGCCCGGGCAGATACGCAGTATTTT. Translating gives CASSEARADTQYF.

This clonotype occurred many times. The chain links TRBV7-2 to TRBJ1-2; D is unclear. This CDR3 contains 15 residues. Germline V lookup: CDR1 SGHTA, CDR2 FQGNSA. Trimming stripped 1 base from V and 6 bases from J, with 15 bases between. CDR3 nucleotides: TGTGCCAGCAGCTTAGTTTCGTCCTCGACTGATGGCTACACCTTC. As protein: CASSLVSSSTDGYTF.

This clonotype was observed many times. The chain links TRBV5-1 to TRBJ1-2; D is undetermined. CDR1 and CDR2 from the germline V gene are SGHRS and YFSETQ. V lost 1 base, J lost 7 bases, and 17 bases lay in between. This CDR3 has 15 amino acids. The CDR3 reads CASSLRTPAASGYTF. The DNA of the CDR3 is TGCGCCAGCAGCTTGAGGACCCCGGCGGCGTCTGGCTACACCTTC.

This clonotype has at least ten counts. This sequence joins TRBV7-9 and TRBJ1-3, with D tentatively TRBD1 (6 bases). The V end lost 4 bases, the J end lost 2 bases, and 12 bases lay between the germline ends. CDR3 length: 15 amino acids. From germline, CDR1 is SEHNR and CDR2 FQNEAQ (reference sequence). As DNA, the CDR3 is TGTGCCAGCAGCTCGGCTTGGACAGCTGGAAACACCATATATTTT. Its protein is CASSSAWTAGNTIYF.

This clonotype was recorded at least ten times. V is TRBV28 and J is TRBJ1-6; 7 bases align to TRBD1. Germline loops: CDR1 MDHEN, CDR2 SYDVKM. The J segment lost 0 bases and the V segment lost 7 bases, leaving 6 bases of the junction unmatched. This CDR3 contains 16 residues. The CDR3 loop reads CASTVGTDSYNSPLHF. The CDR3 coding sequence is TGTGCCAGCACCGTTGGGACAGACTCCTATAATTCACCCCTCCACTTT.

This clonotype was picked up many times. The V call is TRBV18, the J call TRBJ2-4; 7 bases map to TRBD1. The CDR3 spans 18 residues. Germline V lookup: CDR1 KGHSH, CDR2 LQKENI. The V and J ends lost 5 bases and 0 bases, in that order; junction bases with no gene match: 13. DNA of the CDR3: TGTGCCAGCTCAGGGGACACAGGGGCTCTGCTAGCCAAAAACATTCAGTACTTC. Translation gives CASSGDTGALLAKNIQYF.

This clonotype was picked up many times. The chain combines TRBV28 with TRBJ2-7, with 10 bases identical to TRBD2. Germline loops: CDR1 MDHEN, CDR2 SYDVKM. The CDR3 spans 13 residues. V dropped 6 bases and J dropped 2; count of bases not matched to a gene: 1. The CDR3 here is CASSLAGAYEQYF. The CDR3 DNA is TGTGCCAGCAGCCTAGCGGGAGCCTACGAGCAGTACTTC.

This clonotype was found many times. The chain is built from TRBV2 and TRBJ2-3, with D tentatively TRBD2 (6 bases). Deletions cut 4 bases from V and 1 base from J, with 12 bases between. Germline V gives CDR1 SNHLY, CDR2 FYNNEI. CDR3 length: 15 residues. This chain's CDR3 is CASSGLVAGTDTQYF. The DNA for the CDR3 is TGTGCCAGCAGTGGACTAGTCGCGGGCACAGATACGCAGTATTTT.

The table lists this clonotype with many counts. This chain connects TRBV12-3 or TRBV12-4 to TRBJ1-2; D unresolved. The CDR3 consists of 12 residues. The V gene lost 3 bases and the J gene lost 9 bases, with 11 bases spanning the gap. The CDR3 spells CASSFQETSYTF. CDR3 coding DNA: TGTGCCAGCAGTTTTCAGGAAACTAGCTACACCTTC.

This clonotype was recorded at least ten times. The chain employs TRBV28 and TRBJ2-1; a weak D match, TRBD2 (7 bases). CDR3 length: 17 amino acids. Germline-derived CDR1 and CDR2 are MDHEN and SYDVKM. Trimming took off 6 bases at V and 7 bases at J, with 25 bases between the two ends. The CDR3, as DNA: TGTGCCAGCAGGACCACCTCTATGGGGGGGCAGTTAAATGAGCAGTTCTTC. Translation: CASRTTSMGGQLNEQFF.

This clonotype has at least ten counts. The chain uses TRBV28 and TRBJ1-6; unclear D gene. The CDR3 contains 9 residues. Trimming pared 6 bases from V and 10 bases from J, leaving 1 base between. Germline loops: CDR1 MDHEN, CDR2 SYDVKM. The CDR3: CASSSPLHF. The CDR3 DNA reads as TGTGCCAGCAGCTCACCCCTCCACTTT.